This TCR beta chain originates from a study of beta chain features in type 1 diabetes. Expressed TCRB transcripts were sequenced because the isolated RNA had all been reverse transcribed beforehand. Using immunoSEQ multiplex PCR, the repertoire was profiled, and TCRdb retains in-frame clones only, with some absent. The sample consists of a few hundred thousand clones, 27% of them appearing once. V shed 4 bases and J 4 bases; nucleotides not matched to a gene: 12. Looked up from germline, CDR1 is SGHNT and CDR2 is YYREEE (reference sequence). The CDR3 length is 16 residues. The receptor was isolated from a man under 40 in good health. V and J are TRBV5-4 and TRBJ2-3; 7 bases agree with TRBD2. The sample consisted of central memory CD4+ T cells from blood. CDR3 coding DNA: TGTGCCAGCAGCCCCACTAGCGCCGTTCGAGCAGATACGCAGTATTTT. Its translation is CASSPTSAVRADTQYF.